This T cell receptor beta chain is from a study of T-cell reconstitution after alpha-beta-depleted transplantation in children (TCRdb year 2016). For context, the study as a whole: Using TCR repertoire profiling, the study followed T-cell immune reconstitution in a quantitative way in children after TCRalphabeta/CD19-depleted allogeneic hematopoietic cell transplantation.

V loses 3 bases of germline sequence and J loses 3 bases, and the interval between the two ends is 13 bases. Taken from cysteine to phenylalanine, the CDR3 has 15 residues. CDR3 DNA is the only sequence kept; it has 45 bases, read in frame from the first base. CDR1 and CDR2 (KGHDR, SFDVKD) derive from the germline V gene. Receptor libraries were prepared by PCR. The reads were generated on an Illumina HiSeq 2500. TCR libraries were prepared with molecular barcoding, using unique molecular identifiers to normalize TCRbeta repertoire quantification. The raw public reads went through TCRdb reprocessing: fastp at Q25, MiXCR clone calling, in-frame beta chains kept. Merged by CDR3 protein, the rows form single entries marked with the most common genes and DNA. The sample profile shows about 91,000 distinct CDR3 sequences; 7% to 10% of them were found once. The ten largest make up roughly 7% of the sample.

This clonotype was seen a handful of times. What this receptor recognizes is not known. No base quality information exists; no much larger clone differs at one position. The sequence is built from TRBV24-1 and TRBJ2-5; TRBD1 is a weak D gene call, 6 bases matching. This material consisted of PBMCs from the stem cell graft donor, taken from the stem cell graft. This clonotype was sampled from a human donor who donated a stem cell graft to a child with congenital amegakaryocytic thrombocytopenia. The CDR3: CATSDPGQRKETQYF. Read as DNA, the sequence is TGTGCCACCAGTGATCCAGGACAGAGAAAAGAGACCCAGTACTTC.